The next 10 T cell receptor beta chains were all read from a single sample in a study of cytomegalovirus exposure and HLA in healthy donors. PCR primers comprised 60 Vbeta and 13 Jbeta primers. This table comes from immunoSEQ multiplex PCR, and its TCRdb copy is limited to in-frame clones, with some not included. The table includes 200,000 to 250,000 clones, approximately 82% detected once. The sample was PBMCs. The receptors shown here come from a man aged 18 to 29 in good health and CMV-seronegative.

This clone was detected a few times. CDR3 protein: CSVEGLVADTQYF. CDR3 sequence (DNA): TGCAGCGTTGAAGGGTTAGTTGCTGATACGCAGTATTTT. This chain connects TRBV29-1 to TRBJ2-3; the D is unclear. Trimming removed 1 base at V and 6 bases at J, with 11 bases between. From germline, CDR1 is SQVTM and CDR2 ANQGSEA. The CDR3 contains 13 residues.

The rearrangement joins TRBV5-6 to TRBJ1-2, with TRBD1 matching over 11 bases. This CDR3 has 16 amino acids. The ends lost 3 bases at V and 1 base at J; junction bases unmatched: 5. Germline CDR1 is SGHDT and CDR2 is YYEEEE. The CDR3 reads CASSSGTGGFNYGYTF. Written as DNA, the CDR3 is TGTGCCAGCAGCTCGGGGACAGGGGGATTTAACTATGGCTACACCTTC.

The rearrangement uses TRBV4-2 and TRBJ2-7; D unclear. The CDR3 runs to 14 residues. V lost 4 bases and J 5 bases, leaving 15 bases between the germline ends. Germline V gives CDR1 LGHNA, CDR2 YNFKEQ. For the CDR3, the DNA is TGTGCCAGCAGCCCCCAAGCCGGTACGAACGAGCAGTACTTC. Encoded protein: CASSPQAGTNEQYF.

The chain has TRBV7-9 and TRBJ1-2, with D perhaps matching TRBD1 (6 bases). Germline values: CDR1 SEHNR, CDR2 FQNEAQ (reference sequence). The CDR3 is 14 amino acids. V lost 6 bases and J lost 4, with 15 bases in between. The CDR3 DNA reads as TGTGCCAGCAGAAGCCAGGGGTCTAGCTATGGCTACACCTTC. Translated, it gives CASRSQGSSYGYTF. Full variable domain (rest looked up from reference TRBV7-9 and TRBJ1-2): DTGVSQNPRHKITKRGQNVTFRCDPISEHNRLYWYRQTLGQGPEFLTYFQNEAQLEKSRLLSDRFSAERPKGSFSTLEIQRTEQGDSAMYLCASRSQGSSYGYTFGSGTRLTVV.

The chain has TRBV10-3 and TRBJ2-5; 13 bases line up with TRBD2. CDR1 ENHRY and CDR2 SYGVKD come from the germline V gene. This CDR3 comprises 15 residues. The J segment lost 2 bases and the V segment lost 6 bases, leaving 3 bases of the junction unmatched. CDR3 loop: CAISGTSGTQETQYF. In nucleotides, the CDR3 is TGTGCCATCAGCGGGACTAGCGGGACACAAGAGACCCAGTACTTC.

The genes are TRBV7-3 and TRBJ2-1, with 9 bases aligning to TRBD2. Unmatched junction bases numbered 6, after V lost 5 bases and J lost 4 bases. This CDR3 has 15 amino acids. Germline lookup yields CDR1 SGHTA and CDR2 FQGTGA. CDR3: CASSAASGTYNEQFF. CDR3 nucleotide sequence: TGTGCCAGCAGCGCAGCTAGCGGGACTTACAATGAGCAGTTCTTC.

The rearrangement links TRBV28 to TRBJ2-1; TRBD1 is a possible D gene (6 bases). V was cut by 3 bases and J by 5 bases, with 17 bases left in between. CDR1 MDHEN and CDR2 SYDVKM come from the germline V gene. The CDR3 totals 16 residues. The CDR3 DNA sequence: TGTGCCAGCAGTTTGACCCTGGACAGTAGCCACAATGAGCAGTTCTTC. It encodes CASSLTLDSSHNEQFF. The entire variable domain, with the rest obtained from reference TRBV28 and TRBJ2-1, is as follows: DVKVTQSSRYLVKRTGEKVFLECVQDMDHENMFWYRQDPGLGLRLIYFSYDVKMKEKGDIPEGYSVSREKKERFSLILESASTNQTSMYLCASSLTLDSSHNEQFFGPGTRLTVL.

The chain is built from TRBV6-1 and TRBJ1-1, with 9 bases fitting TRBD1. From germline, CDR1 is MNHNS and CDR2 SASEGT. The CDR3 runs 14 residues. V shed 7 bases, J shed 5 bases, and the junction held 8 bases outside the gene matches. The CDR3 region is CASTGQGVGTEAFF. The CDR3 coding sequence is TGTGCCAGCACGGGACAGGGCGTGGGAACTGAAGCTTTCTTT.

J is TRBJ1-1 and V is TRBV18, with 10 bases identical to TRBD1. The germline V gene has CDR1 KGHSH and CDR2 LQKENI. V shed 0 bases, J shed 0 bases, and the junction held 7 bases outside the gene matches. The CDR3 covers 18 residues. This chain's CDR3 is CASSPPGDRGGVNTEAFF. The CDR3 nucleotides read TGTGCCAGCTCACCACCGGGGGACAGGGGAGGGGTGAACACTGAAGCTTTCTTT.

The chain joins TRBV5-1 to TRBJ2-2; tentative D call: TRBD1 (7 bases). This CDR3 contains 15 residues. Trimming cost V 4 bases and J 5 bases, with 15 bases left between them. The germline gives CDR1 SGHRS, CDR2 YFSETQ. The CDR3 DNA reads TGCGCCAGCAGCCTGGAGGAGGGGGCGACCGGGGAGCTGTTTTTT. Its protein product is CASSLEEGATGELFF.